Presented here are 27 T cell receptor beta chains from one specimen sequenced in a study of early T cells in non-severe SARS-CoV-2 infection (dated by TCRdb to 2020 to 2023). The library was produced with 5' RACE. Data came from a NextSeq 500. The public reads were quality trimmed at Q25 with fastp and then assembled into clones with MiXCR by TCRdb, keeping productive beta chains. Rows matching on CDR3 protein sequence are summarized as one entry with the most common DNA and genes. Counted in this sample were some 28,000 distinct CDR3 sequences; about 5.8% of them appeared once. The top ten clones comprise more than 20% of the sample. What was sequenced was whole blood. These receptors were taken from an adult who was a healthcare worker with PCR-confirmed SARS-CoV-2 infection or an uninfected control (not recorded which).

This clonotype showed up many times. V and J are TRBV3-1 and TRBJ2-7; TRBD2 matches 7 bases. This CDR3 is built from 15 residues. The germline CDR1 and CDR2 sequences are LGHDT and YNNKEL (reference sequence). The J segment lost 3 bases and the V segment lost 7 bases, leaving 12 bases of the junction unmatched. The CDR3 spells CASTLTASGYYEQYF. The CDR3 DNA reads as TGTGCCAGCACCCTAACGGCTAGCGGATACTACGAGCAGTACTTC.

The chain joins TRBV7-9 to TRBJ2-2, with D perhaps TRBD1 (6 bases). The ends were cut back, 5 bases at V and 3 bases at J, with 10 bases in the middle. The CDR3 spans 14 residues. The germline gives CDR1 SEHNR, CDR2 FQNEAQ (reference sequence). The CDR3 region is CASSPPGDTGELFF. In nucleotides, the CDR3 is TGTGCCAGCAGCCCGCCAGGGGACACCGGGGAGCTGTTTTTT.

The CDR3 loop reads CASSAGTGVEYQETQYF. CDR3 nucleotides: TGCGCCAGCAGCGCCGGGACAGGGGTCGAGTACCAAGAGACCCAGTACTTC. The chain couples TRBV10-1 to TRBJ2-5, with 10 bases matching TRBD1. V shed 6 bases, J shed 0 bases, and the junction held 10 bases outside the gene matches. This CDR3 region has 17 residues. Germline CDR1 reads WNHNN; CDR2 reads SYGVQD (reference sequence).

This rearrangement joins TRBV15 to TRBJ2-4; no reliable D call. V was shortened by 0 bases and J by 0 bases, with 9 bases between the two germline ends. CDR1 is LNHNV and CDR2 is YYDKDF in the germline V gene (reference sequence). The CDR3 covers 16 residues. CDR3 sequence reads: CATSREGQKAKNIQYF. The DNA for the CDR3 is TGTGCCACCAGCAGAGAAGGCCAGAAAGCCAAAAACATTCAGTACTTC.

This clonotype showed up many times. The chain joins TRBV20-1 to TRBJ2-7, with D tentatively TRBD2 (7 bases). Trimming stripped 5 bases from V and 3 bases from J, with 20 bases between. This CDR3 contains 15 residues. Per the germline V gene, CDR1 is DFQATT and CDR2 is SNEGSKA (reference sequence). CDR3 protein: CSASTSGGGLYEQYF. The CDR3 DNA reads as TGCAGTGCTTCCACCTCGGGGGGCGGTCTCTACGAGCAGTACTTC.

The rearrangement links TRBV3-1 to TRBJ1-5; D call uncertain. This CDR3 has 13 amino acids. The V gene lost 0 bases and the J gene lost 7 bases, with 7 bases spanning the gap. Germline lookup yields CDR1 LGHDT and CDR2 YNNKEL (reference sequence). The CDR3 DNA reads as TGTGCCAGCAGCCAAGATCTTAGGCAGCCCCAGCATTTT. Translating it yields CASSQDLRQPQHF.

This clonotype was counted many times. The rearrangement links TRBV11-2 to TRBJ2-3; TRBD1 matches at 8 bases. Per germline, CDR1 SGHAT and CDR2 FQNNGV. The CDR3 runs to 15 residues. The V segment lost 2 bases and the J segment 6 bases; nucleotides outside the gene matches: 7. CDR3 amino acids: CASSLQGAQWDTQYF. For the CDR3, the DNA is TGTGCCAGCAGCTTACAGGGGGCCCAGTGGGATACGCAGTATTTT.

This clonotype was counted ten times or more. The V and J genes are TRBV18 and TRBJ2-5, with a tentative D call TRBD2 (6 bases). The CDR3 extends over 14 amino acids. Trimming removed 3 bases from V and 9 bases from J, with 17 bases in between. The germline V gene encodes CDR1 KGHSH and CDR2 LQKENI. This CDR3 is CASSPQGGTESQYF. CDR3 coding DNA: TGTGCCAGCTCACCTCAGGGAGGCACGGAGTCCCAGTACTTC.

Many counts were recorded for this clonotype. The genes are TRBV6-2 or TRBV6-3 and TRBJ1-1; tentatively, D is TRBD1 (5 bases). Trimming removed 6 bases at V and 2 bases at J, with 13 bases between. Germline assignment: CDR1 MNHEY and CDR2 SVGEGT. CDR3 length: 14 residues. The chain's CDR3 is CASRLGTANTEAFF. DNA for the CDR3: TGTGCCAGCAGGCTCGGGACGGCTAACACTGAAGCTTTCTTT.

This clonotype was found many times. The chain joins TRBV20-1 to TRBJ1-6; TRBD1 aligns across 9 bases. The V gene's germline CDR1 is DFQATT and CDR2 SNEGSKA (reference sequence). CDR3 length equals 15 residues. With V trimmed by 5 bases and J by 7 bases, 9 bases remained unmatched. The CDR3 region has the DNA TGCAGTGCTCAGTCTCGACAGGGGGGGAATTCACCCCTCCACTTT. As protein: CSAQSRQGGNSPLHF.

This clonotype appeared many times. The chain joins TRBV5-1 to TRBJ2-1; D is uncertain. CDR3 length equals 14 residues. V shed 0 bases and J shed 7 bases, with 11 bases lying between them. Germline values: CDR1 SGHRS, CDR2 YFSETQ. Written as DNA, the CDR3 is TGCGCCAGCAGCTTGGTCCTTCCTACAAATGAGCAGTTCTTC. It encodes CASSLVLPTNEQFF.

This clonotype was observed many times. J is TRBJ2-2 and V is TRBV12-3 or TRBV12-4; the match to TRBD2 covers 10 bases. The CDR3 is 15 amino acids. J gave up 3 bases and V 6 bases, and 4 bases lay outside the gene matches. This chain's CDR3 is CASRPGLAYTGELFF. CDR3 nucleotides: TGTGCCAGCAGGCCGGGACTAGCGTACACCGGGGAGCTGTTTTTT.

This clonotype was detected many times. The chain has TRBV20-1 and TRBJ2-1, with D perhaps TRBD1 (5 bases). V lost 4 bases and J 9 bases, leaving 13 bases between the germline ends. The CDR3 sequence is 12 residues long. Per germline, CDR1 DFQATT and CDR2 SNEGSKA (reference sequence). CDR3 region: CSATQGGGEQFF. The CDR3 DNA reads as TGCAGTGCTACCCAGGGTGGCGGTGAGCAGTTCTTC.

This clonotype was seen at least ten times. V is TRBV19 and J is TRBJ2-1, with D unresolved. Trimming left V 3 bases short and J 0 bases short, with 9 bases between. Germline CDR1 reads LNHDA; CDR2 reads SQIVND (reference sequence). The CDR3 totals 15 residues. CDR3 residues: CASSISLTSYNEQFF. For the CDR3, the DNA is TGTGCCAGTAGTATCAGTCTAACCTCCTACAATGAGCAGTTCTTC. Together with reference TRBV19 and TRBJ2-1, the CDR3 gives the full variable domain: DGGITQSPKYLFRKEGQNVTLSCEQNLNHDAMYWYRQDPGQGLRLIYYSQIVNDFQKGDIAEGYSVSREKKESFPLTVTSAQKNPTAFYLCASSISLTSYNEQFFGPGTRLTVL.

This clonotype was counted ten times or more. CDR3 protein: CASNQKRGGSGANVLTF. Here the CDR3 DNA reads TGTGCCAGCAACCAAAAAAGAGGGGGGTCTGGGGCCAACGTCCTGACTTTC. The chain carries TRBV12-3 or TRBV12-4 and TRBJ2-6; D is tentatively TRBD1 or TRBD2 (6 bases each). This CDR3 is built from 17 residues. V dropped 7 bases and J dropped 1 base, with 17 bases sitting between them.

This clonotype was seen repeatedly, ten times or more. The J gene is TRBJ1-1, the V gene TRBV30; TRBD1 matches at 7 bases. The CDR3 is 13 amino acids. Per germline, CDR1 GTSNPN and CDR2 SVGIG (reference sequence). J gave up 4 bases and V 3 bases, and 5 bases lay outside the gene matches. The CDR3 coding sequence is TGTGCCTGGAGCCCTAGGGGGCCCACTGAAGCTTTCTTT. Translated, it gives CAWSPRGPTEAFF. Full variable domain (remainder filled in from reference TRBV30 and TRBJ1-1): SQTIHQWPATLVQPVGSPLSLECTVEGTSNPNLYWYRQAAGRGLQLLFYSVGIGQISSEVPQNLSASRPQDRQFILSSKKLLLSDSGFYLCAWSPRGPTEAFFGQGTRLTVV.

In this sample, this clonotype turned up many times. V and J are TRBV7-2 and TRBJ1-5, with D possibly TRBD1 on 6 matching bases. V dropped 5 bases and J dropped 5 bases, with 13 bases sitting between them. The CDR3 has 14 amino acids. The germline V gene encodes CDR1 SGHTA and CDR2 FQGNSA. The CDR3 spells CASSTGQNHQPQHF. For the CDR3, the DNA is TGTGCCAGCAGCACTGGACAGAATCATCAGCCCCAGCATTTT.

This clonotype was detected a few times. The V call is TRBV18, the J call TRBJ1-2, with a weak D call TRBD1 (6 bases). Germline CDR1 reads KGHSH; CDR2 reads LQKENI. V was cut by 2 bases and J by 7 bases, with 8 bases left in between. This CDR3 is 12 amino acids long. For the CDR3, the DNA is TGTGCCAGCTCACCAGGACAGTCTGGCTACACCTTC. Translated: CASSPGQSGYTF. Together with reference TRBV18 and TRBJ1-2, the CDR3 gives the full variable domain: NAGVMQNPRHLVRRRGQEARLRCSPMKGHSHVYWYRQLPEEGLKFMVYLQKENIIDESGMPKERFSAEFPKEGPSILRIQQVVRGDSAAYFCASSPGQSGYTFGSGTRLTVV.

The CDR3 protein is CASSRSGGAYNEQFF. Written as DNA, the CDR3 is TGTGCCAGCAGCCGAAGCGGGGGGGCCTACAATGAGCAGTTCTTC. The chain couples TRBV12-3 or TRBV12-4 to TRBJ2-1; 10 positions agree with TRBD2. The V gene end was trimmed by 6 bases and the J gene end by 2 bases; junction bases not matched to a gene: 4. CDR3 length: 15 amino acids.

This clonotype was seen at least ten times. The J gene is TRBJ1-1, the V gene TRBV6-1; 9 bases are shared with TRBD1. V was clipped by 6 bases and J by 0 bases; unmatched bases: 11. Germline assignment: CDR1 MNHNS and CDR2 SASEGT. The CDR3 loop spans 17 amino acids. CDR3 bases: TGTGCCAGCAGACGAGTCCGGGACAGGGACATGAACACTGAAGCTTTCTTT. This codes for CASRRVRDRDMNTEAFF.

J is TRBJ1-1 and V is TRBV30; D unresolved. CDR1 is GTSNPN, CDR2 SVGIG, per germline (reference sequence). V lost 0 bases, J lost 5 bases, and 10 bases lay in between. The CDR3 is made up of 13 amino acids. CDR3 residues: CAWSVRGGTEAFF. The CDR3 nucleotides are TGTGCCTGGAGTGTACGAGGAGGTACTGAAGCTTTCTTT.

In its sample, this clonotype was seen many times. DNA for the CDR3: TGCAGTGCTCCCGGCCGCGCTAGCGGTCGTGGAAATACGCAGTATTTT. Protein sequence: CSAPGRASGRGNTQYF. The chain recombines TRBV20-1 with TRBJ2-3; 7 nucleotides line up with TRBD2. The CDR3 is made up of 16 amino acids. Germline assignment: CDR1 DFQATT and CDR2 SNEGSKA (reference sequence). V dropped 5 bases and J dropped 7; count of bases not matched to a gene: 18.

There are many counts of this clonotype. The gene calls are TRBV20-1 and TRBJ1-3, with 8 bases aligning to TRBD1. From germline, CDR1 is DFQATT and CDR2 SNEGSKA (reference sequence). The CDR3 extends over 14 amino acids. V shed 3 bases, J shed 2 bases, and the junction held 3 bases outside the gene matches. The CDR3 region is CSASPGGTGNTIYF. CDR3 sequence (DNA): TGCAGTGCTAGCCCAGGGGGCACTGGAAACACCATATATTTT.

This clonotype was counted many times. The gene calls are TRBV5-1 and TRBJ1-6; D is possibly TRBD1 (6 bases). Germline values: CDR1 SGHRS, CDR2 YFSETQ. CDR3 length: 16 residues. V was trimmed by 4 bases and J by 9 bases, leaving 20 bases between them. CDR3 sequence: CASSPEWGQGSSPLHF. CDR3 coding DNA: TGCGCCAGCAGCCCAGAATGGGGGCAGGGTAGTTCACCCCTCCACTTT.

This clonotype turned up a few times. The chain has TRBV2 and TRBJ2-7, with D unresolved. This CDR3 has 13 amino acids. The V end lost 6 bases, the J end lost 0 bases, and 9 bases lay between the germline ends. The germline V gene has CDR1 SNHLY and CDR2 FYNNEI. The CDR3 DNA follows: TGTGCCAGCAGGGTCGCGAGCTCCTACGAGCAGTACTTC. Translation gives CASRVASSYEQYF.

This clonotype was seen repeatedly, ten times or more. The rearrangement links TRBV5-6 to TRBJ1-1; the D is unclear. V shed 0 bases and J shed 6 bases, with 9 bases lying between them. Looked up from germline, CDR1 is SGHDT and CDR2 is YYEEEE. CDR3 length equals 13 residues. The CDR3 DNA reads as TGTGCCAGCAGCTTGGGCCGGGTAGCTGAAGCTTTCTTT. Its translation: CASSLGRVAEAFF.

This chain connects TRBV24-1 to TRBJ1-1; the D is unclear. The V gene's germline CDR1 is KGHDR and CDR2 SFDVKD. V lost 2 bases and J lost 4, with 10 bases in between. This CDR3 comprises 14 residues. DNA for the CDR3: TGTGCCACCAGTGATTCCCAGGATCCCACTGAAGCTTTCTTT. It yields the protein CATSDSQDPTEAFF.